This is a list of T cell receptor beta chains from one sample in a study of blood T cell repertoires in COVID-19. Produced via immunoSEQ multiplex PCR; TCRdb's table is partial and in-frame only. The data contain 150,000 to 200,000 clones, roughly 87% of them singletons. Sequencing was carried out using PBMCs or T cells enriched from blood (not recorded which). Receptors originate from a human donor with acute COVID-19. The donor label of this sample is uncertain. CDR3s include the opening cysteine and the closing phenylalanine or tryptophan. The order of the fields is J gene, V gene, D gene, clone size, CDR3 protein, CDR3 DNA. A D gene is named only where the DNA matches it firmly. For some rows the clone size is stated as once, few or many, or as a class when expanded; others skip it.

TRBJ1-2	TRBV19	-	-	CASKESSMTARYGYTF	TGTGCCAGTAAGGAGAGTTCAATGACAGCCCGCTATGGCTACACCTTC
TRBJ2-3	TRBV5-8	TRBD2	-	CASSSTKAGGADTQYF	TGTGCCAGCAGCTCAACTAAGGCGGGGGGCGCAGATACGCAGTATTTT
TRBJ1-2	TRBV24-1	TRBD1	-	CATSDWGQNYGYTF	TGTGCCACCAGTGATTGGGGACAGAACTATGGCTACACCTTC
TRBJ2-1	TRBV27	-	-	CASSQFIKLQGDPNNEQFF	TGTGCCAGCAGCCAGTTTATAAAACTCCAGGGTGATCCAAACAATGAGCAGTTCTTC
TRBJ2-5	TRBV5-1	-	-	CASSPRGGRPQETQYF	TGCGCCAGCAGCCCGAGGGGGGGGAGGCCCCAAGAGACCCAGTACTTC
TRBJ2-5	TRBV2	-	-	CASSAGAQETQYF	TGTGCCAGCAGTGCCGGAGCCCAAGAGACCCAGTACTTC
TRBJ2-4	TRBV2	-	-	CASSGQTKNIQYF	TGTGCCAGCAGTGGACAGACCAAAAACATTCAGTACTTC
TRBJ1-2	TRBV24-1	-	-	CATSPSGRLANYGYTF	TGTGCCACCAGCCCTTCAGGTCGGCTCGCTAACTATGGCTACACCTTC
TRBJ2-5	TRBV7-2	-	-	CASSPPAVVGTQYF	TGTGCCAGCAGCCCGCCGGCGGTAGTTGGGACCCAGTACTTC
TRBJ2-5	TRBV5-1	TRBD2	-	CASSGRGGLETQYF	TGCGCCAGCAGCGGGCGGGGGGGCCTCGAGACCCAGTACTTC
TRBJ2-1	TRBV9	TRBD2	-	CASSDGTSGDNEQFF	TGTGCCAGCAGCGACGGGACTAGCGGAGACAATGAGCAGTTCTTC
TRBJ1-4	TRBV7-9	TRBD1	-	CASSLVGRGVEKLFF	TGTGCCAGCAGCTTAGTGGGCAGGGGGGTTGAAAAACTGTTTTTT
TRBJ1-2	TRBV14	-	few	CASSPRISRFYGYTF	TGTGCCAGCAGCCCTCGAATCTCTCGGTTTTATGGCTACACCTTC
TRBJ2-4	TRBV19	TRBD1	-	CASTPGTGVDIQYF	TGTGCCAGTACCCCTGGGACAGGCGTCGACATTCAGTACTTC
TRBJ1-1	TRBV6-5	-	few	CASRPNGGRSRAFF	TGTGCCAGCAGGCCCAACGGGGGGCGAAGCCGAGCTTTCTTT
TRBJ2-3	TRBV4-3	-	-	CASSSRVGDTQYF	TGCGCCAGCAGCTCTCGGGTGGGAGATACGCAGTATTTT
TRBJ1-2	TRBV5-4	TRBD1	once	CASSDMTGYGYGYTF	TGTGCCAGCAGCGATATGACAGGGTATGGGTATGGCTACACCTTC
TRBJ2-7	TRBV7-8	-	-	CASSPQGGYGEQYF	TGTGCCAGCAGCCCCCAAGGAGGGTATGGCGAGCAGTACTTC
TRBJ1-1	TRBV6-4	-	-	CASSDSSKGTEAFF	TGTGCCAGCAGTGACTCGAGTAAGGGGACTGAAGCTTTCTTT
TRBJ2-7	TRBV5-1	TRBD2	once	CASSTATRGSGAPYEQYF	TGCGCCAGCAGCACCGCGACTAGGGGTAGCGGGGCCCCCTACGAGCAGTACTTC
TRBJ2-7	TRBV28	TRBD1	-	CASSPGQGTNEQYF	TGTGCCAGCAGTCCGGGACAGGGGACAAACGAGCAGTACTTC
TRBJ2-3	TRBV10-3	TRBD2	-	CATSGGARTDTQYF	TGTGCCACTAGCGGGGGGGCCCGTACAGATACGCAGTATTTT
TRBJ1-2	TRBV5-5	-	-	CASSIPFRRTDGYTF	TGTGCCAGCAGCATCCCCTTCAGAAGGACAGATGGCTACACCTTC
TRBJ1-3	TRBV4-3	-	-	CASSQSPRVAGGNTIYF	TGCGCCAGCAGCCAATCCCCCCGCGTTGCGGGCGGAAACACCATATATTTT
TRBJ1-1	TRBV6-5	TRBD1	-	CASSYSQGTEAFF	TGTGCCAGCAGTTACTCACAGGGGACTGAAGCTTTCTTT
TRBJ2-7	TRBV7-9	-	-	CASSSSPAYEQYF	TGTGCCAGCAGCTCCTCCCCAGCCTACGAGCAGTACTTC
TRBJ2-5	TRBV5-1	-	-	CASSFPEETQYF	TGCGCCAGCAGCTTCCCCGAGGAGACCCAGTACTTC
TRBJ2-6	TRBV6-4	-	few	CASSDGQSGANVLTF	TGTGCCAGCAGTGACGGCCAGTCCGGGGCCAACGTCCTGACTTTC